This record looks at one TCR beta chain sequence and its context. Via MiXCR, TCRdb re-called the RT-PCR reads, giving one row per CDR3 protein. This sample has around 320,000 distinct CDR3 sequences, with 20% to 25% found just once. The data were obtained in a study of response to subunit inactivated influenza vaccine. The CDR3 is 14 residues long. Germline V gene data show CDR1 as MNHEY and CDR2 as SMNVEV (reference sequence). The J segment lost 7 bases and the V segment lost 6 bases, leaving 6 bases of the junction unmatched. The TCR was taken from a man in his fifties or sixties who received an inactivated influenza vaccine. J is TRBJ1-6 and V is TRBV27, with 7 bases that match TRBD1. The source material was PBMCs from blood, sampled approximately 20 months after vaccination. The CDR3 here is CASSRDRANSPLHF. In DNA, the CDR3 is TGTGCCAGCAGCCGCGACAGGGCCAATTCACCCCTCCACTTT.